A selection of T cell receptor beta chains follows, all from one sample in a study of Ad26.COV2.S vaccination and SARS-CoV-2 variants. This table comes from immunoSEQ multiplex PCR, and its TCRdb copy is limited to in-frame clones, with some not included. The data contain 350,000 to 400,000 clones, 70% to 90% of them singletons. Sequenced material: peripheral blood, taken in a trial of Ad26.COV2.S vaccine versus placebo. The receptors were gathered from a person between 18 and 59 years old who received the Ad26.COV2.S COVID-19 vaccine or a placebo. Both conserved end residues are part of each CDR3. A D gene is named only where the DNA matches it firmly. Some rows mark clone size as missing; the rest say once, few, many or name a class of expanded clone.

v_gene	d_gene	abundance	j_gene	CDR3nt	CDR3aa
TRBV19	TRBD2	NA	TRBJ2-1	TGTGCCAGTAGTTCTACTAGCGGGGGCGACTACCTTCATGAGCAGTTCTTC	CASSSTSGGDYLHEQFF
TRBV7-2	TRBD1	NA	TRBJ2-1	TGTGCCAGCAGATTAGCTTCCGGGACAGAAGAGCAGTTCTTC	CASRLASGTEEQFF
TRBV6-5	NA	NA	TRBJ1-1	TGTGCCAGCAGTCCGGGCGGGGGCAGGAACACTGAAGCTTTCTTT	CASSPGGGRNTEAFF
TRBV5-4	NA	NA	TRBJ2-7	TGTGCCAGCAGCTTGGAGGGCAGGCGGGCCTACGAGCAGTACTTC	CASSLEGRRAYEQYF
TRBV19	TRBD2	NA	TRBJ2-1	TGTGCCAGTAGTCCGACACCCAGGACTAGCGGGGGGGCCTTTGGTGAGCAGTTCTTC	CASSPTPRTSGGAFGEQFF
TRBV7-8	NA	NA	TRBJ1-2	TGTGCCAGCAGCTACCGACAGGACTATGGCTACACCTTC	CASSYRQDYGYTF
TRBV9	NA	NA	TRBJ1-3	TGTGCCAGCAGCGTAGTTTGGGGGAACACCATATATTTT	CASSVVWGNTIYF
TRBV6-1	NA	NA	TRBJ1-5	TGTGCCAGCAGTGAACTCGCTCAGCCCCAGCATTTT	CASSELAQPQHF
TRBV6-1	TRBD1	NA	TRBJ1-5	TGTGCCAGCAGTGAAAGGGGACAGGGGGCTTATCAGCCCCAGCATTTT	CASSERGQGAYQPQHF
TRBV18	NA	NA	TRBJ2-7	TGTGCCAGCTCACCAGACAGAACCTACGAGCAGTACTTC	CASSPDRTYEQYF
TRBV9	NA	NA	TRBJ1-1	TGTGCCAGCAGCGGACTCGACCGGAACACTGAAGCTTTCTTT	CASSGLDRNTEAFF
TRBV6-5	NA	NA	TRBJ1-6	TGTGCCAGCAGTATCCGGGACGGCCGAAATTCACCCCTCCACTTT	CASSIRDGRNSPLHF
TRBV5-4	NA	once	TRBJ2-5	TGTGCCAGCAGCGAGGGTCCCGGAGGGGAGACCCAGTACTTC	CASSEGPGGETQYF
TRBV27	NA	NA	TRBJ2-7	TGTGCCAGCAGTTTATCGGCGGCGACGGGGATTGCCTCCTACGAGCAGTACTTC	CASSLSAATGIASYEQYF
TRBV27	NA	once	TRBJ2-5	TGTGCCAGCAGTTTAGGCTTATTAGAGACCCAGTACTTC	CASSLGLLETQYF
TRBV5-1	NA	once	TRBJ2-3	TGCGCCAGCAGCTTGCAGGGGGAGGGAACAGATACGCAGTATTTT	CASSLQGEGTDTQYF